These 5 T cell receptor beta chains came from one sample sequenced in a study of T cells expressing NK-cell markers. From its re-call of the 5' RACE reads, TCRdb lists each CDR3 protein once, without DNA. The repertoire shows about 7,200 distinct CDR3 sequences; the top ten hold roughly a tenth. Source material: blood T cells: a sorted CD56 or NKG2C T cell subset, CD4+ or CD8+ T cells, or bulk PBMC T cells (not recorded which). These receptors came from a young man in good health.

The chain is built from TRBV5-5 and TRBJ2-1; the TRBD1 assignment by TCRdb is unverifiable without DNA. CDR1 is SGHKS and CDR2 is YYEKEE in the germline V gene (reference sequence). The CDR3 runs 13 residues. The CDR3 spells CASTPSSYNEQFF.

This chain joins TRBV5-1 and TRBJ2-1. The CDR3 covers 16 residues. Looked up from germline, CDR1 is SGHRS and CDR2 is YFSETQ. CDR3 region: CASSLDVGGAYNEQFF.

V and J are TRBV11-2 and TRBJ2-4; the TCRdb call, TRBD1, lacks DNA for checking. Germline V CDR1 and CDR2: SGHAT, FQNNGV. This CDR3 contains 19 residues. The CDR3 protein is CASSLIQGALIRAKNIQYF.

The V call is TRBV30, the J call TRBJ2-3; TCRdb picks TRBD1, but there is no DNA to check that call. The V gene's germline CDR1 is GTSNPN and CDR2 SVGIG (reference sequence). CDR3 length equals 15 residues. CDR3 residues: CAWSRGPRSTDTQYF.

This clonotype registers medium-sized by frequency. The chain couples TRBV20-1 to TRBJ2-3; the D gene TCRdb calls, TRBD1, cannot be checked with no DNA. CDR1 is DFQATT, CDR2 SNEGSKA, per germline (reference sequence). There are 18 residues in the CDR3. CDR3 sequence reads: CSAAPRIVASGGTDTQYF.